This T cell receptor (beta chain) was obtained from a study of blood T cell repertoires in COVID-19. At the level of the study: Both acute and convalescent COVID-19 samples were obtained from the United States, Italy and Spain. From T cells, B-cell-depleted T cells, or PBMCs came the material, which was cDNA or gDNA.

The CDR3 contains 16 residues. CDR1 KGHDR and CDR2 SFDVKD come from the germline V gene. V lost 2 bases, J lost 2 bases, and 6 bases stayed unmatched. TCRdb keeps only in-frame clones here, not all; method: immunoSEQ multiplex PCR. Of fewer than 450,000 clones listed, about 90% were seen once; the top ten hold approximately 1%. Each recovered donor of Cohort 3 presented with two negative PCRs, clearance, or symptom resolution. Sequencing was performed on PBMCs or T cells enriched from blood (not recorded which). The J gene is TRBJ2-3, the V gene TRBV24-1; 7 bases agree with TRBD1. The TCR was taken from a woman in her 30s who had recovered from COVID-19. The CDR3 region is CATSDSSRGYTDTQYF. Here the CDR3 DNA reads TGTGCCACCAGTGATTCCTCCAGGGGGTACACAGATACGCAGTATTTT.